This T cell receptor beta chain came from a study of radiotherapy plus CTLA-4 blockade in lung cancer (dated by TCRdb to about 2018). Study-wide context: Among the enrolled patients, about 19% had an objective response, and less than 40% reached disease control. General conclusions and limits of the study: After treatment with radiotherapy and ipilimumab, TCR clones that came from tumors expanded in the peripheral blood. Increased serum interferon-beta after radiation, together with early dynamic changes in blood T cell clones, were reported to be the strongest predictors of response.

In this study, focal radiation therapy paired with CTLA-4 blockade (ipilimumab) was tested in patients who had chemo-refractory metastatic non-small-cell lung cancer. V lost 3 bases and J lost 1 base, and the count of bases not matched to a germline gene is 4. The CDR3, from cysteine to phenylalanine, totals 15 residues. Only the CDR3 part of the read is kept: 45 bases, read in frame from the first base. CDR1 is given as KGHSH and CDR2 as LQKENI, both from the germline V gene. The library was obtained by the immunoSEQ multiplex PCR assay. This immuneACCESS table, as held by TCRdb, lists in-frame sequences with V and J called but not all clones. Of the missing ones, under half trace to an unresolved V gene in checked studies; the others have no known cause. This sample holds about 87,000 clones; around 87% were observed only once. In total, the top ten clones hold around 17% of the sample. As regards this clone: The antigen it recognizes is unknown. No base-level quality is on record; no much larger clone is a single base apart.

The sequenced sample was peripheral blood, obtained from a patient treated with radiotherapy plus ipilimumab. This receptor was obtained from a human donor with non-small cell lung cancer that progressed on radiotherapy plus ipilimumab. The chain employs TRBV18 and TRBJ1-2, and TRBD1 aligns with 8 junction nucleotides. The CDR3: CASSPPDRGNYGYTF. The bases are TGTGCCAGCTCACCTCCTGACAGGGGTAACTATGGCTACACCTTC.